This T cell receptor beta chain stems from a study of OX40 agonist ivuxolimab in advanced cancers. V trimming: 6 bases; J trimming: 5 bases; junction bases outside the gene matches: 7. The CDR3 is made up of 15 amino acids. Germline V gives CDR1 LNHNV, CDR2 YYDKDF (reference sequence). Peripheral blood came from all dose cohorts at three timepoints. A word on this clone: The target antigen is unknown.

Whole-study results and caveats: Those patients achieving a partial response at 0.1-3.0 mg/kg showed among the lowest clonal expansion. More expanded clones were found, on average, in CD8+ than in CD4+ T cells.

This table comes from immunoSEQ multiplex PCR, and its TCRdb copy is limited to in-frame clones, with some not included. This table has more than 30,000 clones, more than 70% appearing once. This sample comprised CD4+ or CD8+ T cells sorted from blood, obtained in a trial of the OX40 agonist ivuxolimab. This chain uses TRBV15 with TRBJ1-4; 9 bases are shared with TRBD1. This TCR came from an adult with an advanced solid tumor such as melanoma, head and neck, liver or kidney cancer. The CDR3 sequence is CATSVGDRANEKLFF. CDR3 sequence (DNA): TGTGCCACCAGTGTTGGGGACAGGGCAAATGAAAAACTGTTTTTT.